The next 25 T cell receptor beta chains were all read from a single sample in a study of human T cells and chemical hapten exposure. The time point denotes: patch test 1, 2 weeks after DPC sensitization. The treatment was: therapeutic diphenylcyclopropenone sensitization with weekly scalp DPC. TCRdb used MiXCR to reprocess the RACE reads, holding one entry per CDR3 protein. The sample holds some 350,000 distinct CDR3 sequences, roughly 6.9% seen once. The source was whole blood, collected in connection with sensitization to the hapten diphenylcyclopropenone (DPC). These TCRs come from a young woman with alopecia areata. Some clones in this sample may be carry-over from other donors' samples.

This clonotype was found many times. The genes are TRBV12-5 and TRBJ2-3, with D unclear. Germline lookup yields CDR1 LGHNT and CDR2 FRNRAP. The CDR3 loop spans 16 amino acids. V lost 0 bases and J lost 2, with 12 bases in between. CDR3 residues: CASGLVLRQTTDTQYF. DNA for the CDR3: TGTGCTAGTGGTTTGGTACTAAGGCAGACCACAGATACGCAGTATTTT.

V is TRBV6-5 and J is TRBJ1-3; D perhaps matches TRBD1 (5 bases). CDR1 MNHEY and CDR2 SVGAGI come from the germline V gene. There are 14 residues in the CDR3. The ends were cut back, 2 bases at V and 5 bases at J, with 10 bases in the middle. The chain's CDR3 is CASSYRQGRNTIYF. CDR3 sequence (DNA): TGTGCCAGCAGTTACCGCCAGGGAAGAAACACCATATATTTT.

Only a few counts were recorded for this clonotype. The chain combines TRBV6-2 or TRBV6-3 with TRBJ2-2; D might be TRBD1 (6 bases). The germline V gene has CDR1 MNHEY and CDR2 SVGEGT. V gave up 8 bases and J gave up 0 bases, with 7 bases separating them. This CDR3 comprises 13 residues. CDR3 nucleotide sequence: TGTGCCAGCGGGGGCGCGAACACCGGGGAGCTGTTTTTT. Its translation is CASGGANTGELFF.

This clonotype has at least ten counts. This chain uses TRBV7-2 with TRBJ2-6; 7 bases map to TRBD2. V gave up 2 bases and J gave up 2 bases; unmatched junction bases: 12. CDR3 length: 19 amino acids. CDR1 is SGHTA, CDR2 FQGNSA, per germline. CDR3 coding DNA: TGTGCCAGCAGCTTAATACGGGGCGGGGGTTTCACTGGGGCCAACGTCCTGACTTTC. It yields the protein CASSLIRGGGFTGANVLTF.

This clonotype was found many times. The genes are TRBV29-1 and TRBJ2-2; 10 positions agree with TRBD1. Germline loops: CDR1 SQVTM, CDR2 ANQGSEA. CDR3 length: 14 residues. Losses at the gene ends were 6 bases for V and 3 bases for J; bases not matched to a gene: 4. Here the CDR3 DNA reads TGCAGCGTGGGGACAGGGGTTGACACCGGGGAGCTGTTTTTT. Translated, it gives CSVGTGVDTGELFF.

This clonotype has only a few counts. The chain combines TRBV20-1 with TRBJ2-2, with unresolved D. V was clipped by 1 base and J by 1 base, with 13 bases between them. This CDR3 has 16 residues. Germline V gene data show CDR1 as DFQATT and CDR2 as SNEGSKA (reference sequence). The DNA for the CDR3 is TGCAGTGCTAGAGCCTTGACCGTCTTGAACACCGGGGAGCTGTTTTTT. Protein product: CSARALTVLNTGELFF.

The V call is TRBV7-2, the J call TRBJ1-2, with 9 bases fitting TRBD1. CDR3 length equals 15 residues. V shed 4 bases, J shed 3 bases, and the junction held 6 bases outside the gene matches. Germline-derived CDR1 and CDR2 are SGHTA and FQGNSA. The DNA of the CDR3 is TGTGCCAGCAGCTCACTGGACAGGGGAGACTATGGCTACACCTTC. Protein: CASSSLDRGDYGYTF.

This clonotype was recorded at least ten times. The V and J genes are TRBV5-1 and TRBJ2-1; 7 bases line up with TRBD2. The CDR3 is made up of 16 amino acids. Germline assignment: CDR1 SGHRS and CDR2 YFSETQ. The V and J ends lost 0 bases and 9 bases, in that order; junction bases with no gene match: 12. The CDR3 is CASSLEGTMGFGEQFF. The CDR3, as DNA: TGCGCCAGCAGCTTGGAGGGGACTATGGGGTTCGGTGAGCAGTTCTTC.

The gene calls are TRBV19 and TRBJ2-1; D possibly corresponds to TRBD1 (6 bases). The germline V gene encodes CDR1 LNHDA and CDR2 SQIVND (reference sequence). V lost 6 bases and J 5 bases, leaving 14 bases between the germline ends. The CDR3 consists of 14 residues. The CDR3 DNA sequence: TGTGCCAGTAGGAAACAGGGTCCCCACAATGAGCAGTTCTTC. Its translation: CASRKQGPHNEQFF.

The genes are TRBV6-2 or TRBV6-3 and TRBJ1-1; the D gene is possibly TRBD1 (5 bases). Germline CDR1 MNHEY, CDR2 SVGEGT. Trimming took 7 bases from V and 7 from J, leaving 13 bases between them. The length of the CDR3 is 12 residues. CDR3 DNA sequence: TGTGCCAGCACCACTACGGGGGTTGAAGCTTTCTTT. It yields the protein CASTTTGVEAFF.

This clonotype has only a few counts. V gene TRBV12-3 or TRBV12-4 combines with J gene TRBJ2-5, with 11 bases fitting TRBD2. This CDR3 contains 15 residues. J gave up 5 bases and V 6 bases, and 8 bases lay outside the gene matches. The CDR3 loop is CASSPTSGGRETQYF. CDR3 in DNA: TGTGCCAGCAGCCCAACTAGCGGGGGACGGGAGACCCAGTACTTC.

CDR3 sequence: CAISESGHANTGELFF. The CDR3 DNA follows: TGTGCCATCAGTGAGTCGGGACACGCGAACACCGGGGAGCTGTTTTTT. V gene TRBV10-3 combines with J gene TRBJ2-2; TRBD1 is a possible D gene (6 bases). CDR3 length equals 16 residues. Trimming took off 0 bases at V and 0 bases at J, with 8 bases between the two ends. CDR1 is ENHRY and CDR2 is SYGVKD in the germline V gene.

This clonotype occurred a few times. The DNA of the CDR3 is TGTGCCAGCACACCGTTGGGGAACGATGGCACAGATACGCAGTATTTT. The encoded protein is CASTPLGNDGTDTQYF. The chain uses TRBV6-6 and TRBJ2-3; no clear D gene. There are 16 residues in the CDR3. CDR1 is MNHNY and CDR2 is SVGAGI in the germline V gene (reference sequence). V lost 7 bases and J 1 base, leaving 18 bases between the germline ends.

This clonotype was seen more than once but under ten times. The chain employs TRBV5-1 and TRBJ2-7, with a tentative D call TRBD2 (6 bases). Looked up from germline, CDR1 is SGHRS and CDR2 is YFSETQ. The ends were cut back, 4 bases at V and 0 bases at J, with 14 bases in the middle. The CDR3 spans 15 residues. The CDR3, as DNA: TGCGCCAGCAGCCGCCGGGACGGGAGCTCCTACGAGCAGTACTTC. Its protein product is CASSRRDGSSYEQYF.

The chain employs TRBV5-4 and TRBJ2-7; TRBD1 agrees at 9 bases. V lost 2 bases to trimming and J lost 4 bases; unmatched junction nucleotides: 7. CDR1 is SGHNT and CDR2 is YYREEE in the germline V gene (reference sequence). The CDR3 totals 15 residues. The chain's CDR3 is CASSFSGTGIYEQYF. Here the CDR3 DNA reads TGTGCCAGCAGCTTTTCCGGGACAGGGATTTACGAGCAGTACTTC.

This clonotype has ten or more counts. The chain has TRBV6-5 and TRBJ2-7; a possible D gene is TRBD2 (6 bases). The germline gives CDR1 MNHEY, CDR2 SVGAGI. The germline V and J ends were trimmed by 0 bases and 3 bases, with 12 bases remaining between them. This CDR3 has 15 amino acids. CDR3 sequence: CASSYSGTAVYEQYF. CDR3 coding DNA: TGTGCCAGCAGTTACTCCGGGACTGCCGTCTACGAGCAGTACTTC.

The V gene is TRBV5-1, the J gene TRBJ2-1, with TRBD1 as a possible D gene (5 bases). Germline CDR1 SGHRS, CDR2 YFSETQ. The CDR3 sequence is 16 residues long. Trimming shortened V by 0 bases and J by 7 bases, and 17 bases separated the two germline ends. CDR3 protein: CASSLVGQGVVNEQFF. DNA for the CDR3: TGCGCCAGCAGCTTGGTAGGCCAGGGTGTGGTTAATGAGCAGTTCTTC.

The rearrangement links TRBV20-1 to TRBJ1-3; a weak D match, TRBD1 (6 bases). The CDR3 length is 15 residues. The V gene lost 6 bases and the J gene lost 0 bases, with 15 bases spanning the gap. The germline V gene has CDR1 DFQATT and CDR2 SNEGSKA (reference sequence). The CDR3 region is CSAEPRTASGNTIYF. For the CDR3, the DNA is TGCAGTGCGGAACCTAGGACAGCCTCTGGAAACACCATATATTTT.

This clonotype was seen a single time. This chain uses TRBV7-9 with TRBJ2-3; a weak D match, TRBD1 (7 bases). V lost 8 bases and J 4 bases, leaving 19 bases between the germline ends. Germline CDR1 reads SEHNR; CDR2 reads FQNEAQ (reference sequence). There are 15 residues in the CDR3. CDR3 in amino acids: CASLQGGWRADTQYF. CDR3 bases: TGTGCCAGCCTGCAAGGGGGCTGGAGGGCAGATACGCAGTATTTT.

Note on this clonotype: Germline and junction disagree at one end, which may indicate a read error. Here the CDR3 reads CASSRATDTHYF. The CDR3 DNA follows: TGTGCCAGCTCTCGAGCCACAGATACGCATTATTTT. The rearrangement joins TRBV18 to TRBJ2-3; D not resolved. The CDR3 is made up of 12 amino acids. Per germline, CDR1 KGHSH and CDR2 LQKENI.

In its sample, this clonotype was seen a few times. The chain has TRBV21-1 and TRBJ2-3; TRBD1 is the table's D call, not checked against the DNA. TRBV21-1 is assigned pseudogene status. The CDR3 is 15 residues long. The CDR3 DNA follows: TGTGCCAGCAGCAATTGGGGGCCCAACACAGATACGCAGTATTTT. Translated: CASSNWGPNTDTQYF.

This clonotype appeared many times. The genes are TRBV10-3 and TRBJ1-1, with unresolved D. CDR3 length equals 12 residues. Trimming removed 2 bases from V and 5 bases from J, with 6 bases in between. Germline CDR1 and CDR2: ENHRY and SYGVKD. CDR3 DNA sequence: TGTGCCATCAGTGAGGGAAGAACTGAAGCTTTCTTT. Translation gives CAISEGRTEAFF.

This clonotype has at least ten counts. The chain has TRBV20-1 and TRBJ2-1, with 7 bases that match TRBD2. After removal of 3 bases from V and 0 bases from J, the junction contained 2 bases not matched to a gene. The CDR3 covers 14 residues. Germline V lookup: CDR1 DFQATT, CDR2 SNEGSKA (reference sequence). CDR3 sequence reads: CSASGGSSYNEQFF. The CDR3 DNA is TGCAGTGCTAGCGGGGGGAGCTCCTACAATGAGCAGTTCTTC.

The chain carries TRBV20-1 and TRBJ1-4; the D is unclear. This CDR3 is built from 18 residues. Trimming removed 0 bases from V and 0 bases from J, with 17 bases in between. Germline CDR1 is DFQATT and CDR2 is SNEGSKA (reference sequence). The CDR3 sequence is CSARDRAGETSTNEKLFF. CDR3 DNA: TGCAGTGCTAGAGATAGGGCAGGCGAGACCTCAACTAATGAAAAACTGTTTTTT.

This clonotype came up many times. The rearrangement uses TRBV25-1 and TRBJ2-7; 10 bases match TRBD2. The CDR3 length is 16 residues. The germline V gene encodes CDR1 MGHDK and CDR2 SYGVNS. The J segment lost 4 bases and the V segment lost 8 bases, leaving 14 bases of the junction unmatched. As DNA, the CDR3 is TGTGCCAGCCCCGGGGGGCTAGCGGGGGACCCGTACGAGCAGTACTTC. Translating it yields CASPGGLAGDPYEQYF.